This T cell receptor (beta chain) was sequenced during a study of regulatory T cells in long-lasting Graves disease. Arm-PCR with iRepertoire HTBI primers amplified the CDR3 regions for these TCR beta libraries. MiXCR, run by TCRdb on the multiplex PCR reads, gives a single entry per CDR3 protein. Of 500,000 to 700,000 distinct CDR3 sequences listed, about 32% are singletons. Deletions cut 2 bases from V and 0 bases from J, with 26 bases between. This CDR3 is 21 amino acids long. Germline values: CDR1 MNHEY, CDR2 SVGAGI. Findings and limits, study-wide: Graves' patients with persistent disease showed TCR diversity lower than patients newly diagnosed.

Noted time point: persistent/refractory GD, antithyroid drugs over 5 years with positive TRAb. The TCR library used RNA extracted from PBMCs. On this clonotype itself: Its antigen is undetermined.

The genes are TRBV6-5 and TRBJ2-4; D is perhaps TRBD2 (6 bases). The sequencing used peripheral blood mononuclear cells (PBMCs), collected when the disease was refractory, from a patient treated with antithyroid drugs. This clonotype was sampled from a female donor with Graves disease. CDR3 nucleotide sequence: TGTGCCAGCAGTTACCCCTGGTTTGTCAGGTTTGTCGGGAGAGCCAAAAACATTCAGTACTTC. Translating gives CASSYPWFVRFVGRAKNIQYF.